This T cell receptor beta chain appears in the sequencing data of a study of T-cell memory formation after mild COVID-19. Findings and caveats of the study: Among clones contracting day 15 to 85, CD4/CD8 was balanced, whereas later expanders leaned CD4+. Pre-infection memory harbored some responding clones, suggesting cross-reactive memory joined.

TCRdb recomputed calls from the 5' RACE reads with MiXCR, one row per CDR3 protein. The top ten hold 13% to 15% of the sample, which has roughly 150,000 distinct CDR3 sequences, about 14% seen once. Deletions cut 8 bases from V and 4 bases from J, with 13 bases between. This CDR3 is 13 amino acids long. The germline CDR1 and CDR2 sequences are SEHNR and FQNEAQ (reference sequence). Details on this clonotype: Its antigen remains unknown.

The specimen was PBMCs or a T cell subset sorted from them (not recorded which). The source of this sequence is an adult woman who had mild COVID-19 (a few samples of this study predate the infection). Cell type and time point are not known. This sequence joins TRBV7-9 and TRBJ2-3; no reliable D call. CDR3 amino acids: CASVHPLADTQYF. Here the CDR3 DNA reads TGTGCCAGCGTCCATCCCCTCGCAGATACGCAGTATTTT.